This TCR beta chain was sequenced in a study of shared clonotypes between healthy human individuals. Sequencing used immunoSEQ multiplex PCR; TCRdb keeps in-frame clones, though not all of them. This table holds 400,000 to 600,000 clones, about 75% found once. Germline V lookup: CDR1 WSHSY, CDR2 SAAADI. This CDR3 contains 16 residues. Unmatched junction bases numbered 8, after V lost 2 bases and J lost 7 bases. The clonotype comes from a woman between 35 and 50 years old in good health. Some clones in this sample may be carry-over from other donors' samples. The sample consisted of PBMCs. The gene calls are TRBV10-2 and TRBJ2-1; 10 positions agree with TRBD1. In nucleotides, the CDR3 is TGCGCCAGCAGTGAGGTTTGGGACAGGGGAAATAATGAGCAGTTCTTC. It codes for CASSEVWDRGNNEQFF.